The 30 T cell receptor beta chains below all came from one sample that was sequenced in a study of memory CD8 T cells in hepatitis C reinfection. Measured with immunoSEQ multiplex PCR; TCRdb has only the in-frame clones, and not every one. The repertoire has 5,000 to 6,500 clones, 75% to 90% of them found once; the top ten carry 22%. Time point denoted: pre-reinfection, 55 to 20 weeks before reinfection detection. No in vitro expansion preceded TCR sequencing of the sorted cells. Sequenced input: naive CD8+ T cells sorted from blood. Receptor source: a man between 50 and 59 years old with hepatitis C virus infection.

The chain carries TRBV19 and TRBJ2-2; TRBD2 aligns across 10 bases. This CDR3 contains 18 residues. Per the germline V gene, CDR1 is LNHDA and CDR2 is SQIVND (reference sequence). The V gene end was trimmed by 5 bases and the J gene end by 2 bases; junction bases not matched to a gene: 11. The CDR3 DNA sequence: TGTGCCAGTAGTGCAAGGTCCCTAGCGGGAGACAACACCGGGGAGCTGTTTTTT. Translated, it gives CASSARSLAGDNTGELFF. Full variable domain (missing parts from reference TRBV19 and TRBJ2-2): DGGITQSPKYLFRKEGQNVTLSCEQNLNHDAMYWYRQDPGQGLRLIYYSQIVNDFQKGDIAEGYSVSREKKESFPLTVTSAQKNPTAFYLCASSARSLAGDNTGELFFGEGSRLTVL.

The rearrangement uses TRBV11-2 and TRBJ2-7, with D tentatively TRBD2 (6 bases). V lost 1 base to trimming and J lost 0 bases, with 10 bases between them. CDR1 SGHAT and CDR2 FQNNGV come from the germline V gene. This CDR3 spans 15 amino acids. CDR3 bases: TGTGCCAGCAGCTTAGGTAGCGGACCCTCCTACGAGCAGTACTTC. Translation gives CASSLGSGPSYEQYF.

Of note for this clone: This is likely an artifact of a read error, given a far larger clone one base away. The chain has TRBV13 and TRBJ2-1; weak D call: TRBD1 (6 bases). CDR3 length equals 12 residues. Germline values: CDR1 PRHDT, CDR2 FYEKMQ (reference sequence). The CDR3 loop is CASSYREHEQVF. Here the CDR3 DNA reads TGTGCCAGCAGCTACAGGGAGCATGAGCAGGTCTTC.

J is TRBJ2-1 and V is TRBV10-2; D gene unclear. The CDR3 spans 13 residues. Trimming removed 2 bases at V and 4 bases at J, with 6 bases between. The germline V gene has CDR1 WSHSY and CDR2 SAAADI. The CDR3 loop is CASSEVHYNEQFF. CDR3 nucleotide sequence: TGCGCCAGCAGTGAGGTCCATTACAATGAGCAGTTCTTC.

The rearrangement uses TRBV7-8 and TRBJ2-3; 8 bases align to TRBD2. This CDR3 is 16 amino acids long. The J segment lost 0 bases and the V segment lost 2 bases, leaving 4 bases of the junction unmatched. Looked up from germline, CDR1 is SGHVS and CDR2 is FQNEAQ. CDR3 sequence (DNA): TGTGCCAGCAGCTTACTACTAGCGGAAAGCACAGATACGCAGTATTTT. This sequence encodes CASSLLLAESTDTQYF.

The gene calls are TRBV7-9 and TRBJ2-3; D ambiguous. The germline V and J ends were trimmed by 7 bases and 0 bases, with 14 bases remaining between them. CDR3 length: 15 residues. Germline values: CDR1 SEHNR, CDR2 FQNEAQ (reference sequence). The CDR3 region is CASIAERISTDTQYF. The CDR3 region has the DNA TGTGCCAGCATTGCCGAGAGGATTAGCACAGATACGCAGTATTTT. Full variable domain (rest looked up from reference TRBV7-9 and TRBJ2-3): DTGVSQNPRHKITKRGQNVTFRCDPISEHNRLYWYRQTLGQGPEFLTYFQNEAQLEKSRLLSDRFSAERPKGSFSTLEIQRTEQGDSAMYLCASIAERISTDTQYFGPGTRLTVL.

J is TRBJ1-2 and V is TRBV19, with D perhaps TRBD1 (5 bases). V was pared by 4 bases and J by 3 bases, with 18 bases between. The CDR3 extends over 16 amino acids. Germline V gene lookup returns CDR1 LNHDA and CDR2 SQIVND (reference sequence). CDR3 in DNA: TGTGCCAGTAGTACCGGGACGGGGGGTATGGACTATGGCTACACCTTC. As protein: CASSTGTGGMDYGYTF.

This chain links TRBV2 with TRBJ1-1; 7 nucleotides align to TRBD1. This CDR3 is built from 13 residues. Looked up from germline, CDR1 is SNHLY and CDR2 is FYNNEI. Trimming cost V 9 bases and J 1 base; bases outside gene matches: 5. The DNA for the CDR3 is TGTGCCAGGCCGGGACAGAGGAACACTGAAGCTTTCTTT. Encoded protein: CARPGQRNTEAFF.

This clone has only a few counts. J is TRBJ2-7 and V is TRBV4-2; 10 bases match TRBD2. Germline assignment: CDR1 LGHNA and CDR2 YNFKEQ. The CDR3 totals 15 residues. V was pared by 3 bases and J by 4 bases, with 6 bases of the junction left unmatched. DNA for the CDR3: TGTGCCAGCAGCCACGAGCGGGAGGGCCGTTACGAGCAGTACTTC. It is translated as CASSHEREGRYEQYF.

V usage is TRBV5-4 and J usage is TRBJ1-2; a possible D gene is TRBD1 (6 bases). With 0 bases removed from V and 7 bases from J, the gap between germline ends came to 13 bases. Germline V gene sequence: CDR1 SGHNT, CDR2 YYREEE (reference sequence). The CDR3 loop spans 14 amino acids. In DNA form, the CDR3 reads TGTGCCAGCAGCTTGGGTACAGGGAGTACTGGCTACACCTTC. Encoded protein: CASSLGTGSTGYTF.

The chain recombines TRBV4-3 with TRBJ2-1; no firm D call. The germline gives CDR1 LGHNA, CDR2 YSLEER. The CDR3 is 14 amino acids. Trimming removed 3 bases at V and 0 bases at J, with 6 bases between. This CDR3 reads CASSQASSYNEQFF. The CDR3 DNA sequence: TGCGCCAGCAGCCAGGCCTCCTCCTACAATGAGCAGTTCTTC.

This chain links TRBV4-3 with TRBJ2-1, with 8 bases matching TRBD1. The V gene's germline CDR1 is LGHNA and CDR2 YSLEER. CDR3 length: 15 residues. Losses at the gene ends were 4 bases for V and 2 bases for J; bases not matched to a gene: 4. The CDR3 here is CASSPGDRTYNEQFF. The CDR3 DNA reads as TGCGCCAGCAGCCCCGGGGACAGGACCTACAATGAGCAGTTCTTC.

The table lists this clone with a count of one. The chain couples TRBV27 to TRBJ1-1; D remains ambiguous. This CDR3 comprises 15 residues. Germline V gene sequence: CDR1 MNHEY, CDR2 SMNVEV (reference sequence). V lost 1 base to trimming and J lost 3 bases, with 12 bases between them. This chain's CDR3 is CASSLFSPQDTEAFF. In DNA form, the CDR3 reads TGTGCCAGCAGTTTATTCTCCCCGCAGGACACTGAAGCTTTCTTT.

This chain links TRBV2 with TRBJ1-1, with TRBD1 as a possible D gene (5 bases). Deletions cut 1 base from V and 6 bases from J, with 15 bases between. The CDR3 runs 15 residues. Germline lookup yields CDR1 SNHLY and CDR2 FYNNEI. In nucleotides, the CDR3 is TGTGCCAGCAGTGAAGGTTTCAGGGAAGACCCTGAAGCTTTCTTT. This sequence encodes CASSEGFREDPEAFF.

The V call is TRBV9, the J call TRBJ2-7; D is uncertain. The V gene lost 2 bases and the J gene lost 2 bases, with 11 bases spanning the gap. Germline assignment: CDR1 SGDLS and CDR2 YYNGEE. This CDR3 is built from 14 residues. CDR3 residues: CASSVTGSPYEQYF. DNA for the CDR3: TGTGCCAGCAGCGTTACCGGGTCCCCCTACGAGCAGTACTTC.

The chain recombines TRBV11-2 with TRBJ2-7; D is uncertain. The CDR3 sequence is 13 residues long. Germline loops: CDR1 SGHAT, CDR2 FQNNGV. Trimming shortened V by 1 base and J by 2 bases, and 6 bases separated the two germline ends. The CDR3: CASSLAGTYEQYF. The CDR3 DNA is TGTGCCAGCAGCTTAGCGGGTACCTACGAGCAGTACTTC.

The V and J genes are TRBV5-5 and TRBJ2-4, with D possibly matching TRBD2 (6 bases). Looked up from germline, CDR1 is SGHKS and CDR2 is YYEKEE (reference sequence). The CDR3 length is 16 residues. V shed 0 bases and J shed 6 bases, with 16 bases lying between them. CDR3 in amino acids: CASSLEAGLGGNIQYF. The CDR3 DNA follows: TGTGCCAGCAGCTTGGAAGCGGGTCTGGGGGGAAACATTCAGTACTTC.

This clone is large (0.1 to 1%) by share. The chain employs TRBV7-2 and TRBJ2-3; weak D call: TRBD2 (5 bases). CDR3 length: 16 residues. The V end lost 4 bases, the J end lost 3 bases, and 17 bases lay between the germline ends. Germline lookup yields CDR1 SGHTA and CDR2 FQGNSA. For the CDR3, the DNA is TGTGCCAGCAGCTCGGGGTGGGGTTTAGGAACAGATACGCAGTATTTT. Its translation: CASSSGWGLGTDTQYF. Supplemented by reference TRBV7-2 and TRBJ2-3, the full variable domain reads GAGVSQSPSNKVTEKGKDVELRCDPISGHTALYWYRQSLGQGLEFLIYFQGNSAPDKSGLPSDRFSAERTGGSVSTLTIQRTQQEDSAVYLCASSSGWGLGTDTQYFGPGTRLTVL.

The chain couples TRBV27 to TRBJ2-7; 11 nucleotides agree with TRBD2. The germline CDR1 and CDR2 sequences are MNHEY and SMNVEV (reference sequence). This CDR3 region has 12 residues. For the CDR3, the DNA is TGTCTCGTTAGCGGGAGGGGGTACGAGCAGTACTTC. This gives the protein CLVSGRGYEQYF.

J is TRBJ2-7 and V is TRBV9; 9 bases line up with TRBD1. V lost 6 bases and J lost 3; bases outside the gene matches: 7. Germline lookup yields CDR1 SGDLS and CDR2 YYNGEE. The CDR3 covers 14 residues. The DNA of the CDR3 is TGTGCCAGCAATAGGGACAGGGAAGACTACGAGCAGTACTTC. Translated, it gives CASNRDREDYEQYF.

The J gene is TRBJ1-4, the V gene TRBV11-1, with D possibly matching TRBD1 (5 bases). Germline V gene lookup returns CDR1 SGHAT and CDR2 FQDESV (reference sequence). V was cut by 4 bases and J by 5 bases, with 14 bases left in between. The CDR3 has 15 amino acids. The CDR3 nucleotides read TGTGCCAGCAGCTCGCTTGACAGTTTGAATGAAAAACTGTTTTTT. It codes for CASSSLDSLNEKLFF.

The chain is built from TRBV5-1 and TRBJ1-5; TRBD1 might be the D (6 bases). Trimming took 3 bases from V and 0 from J, leaving 13 bases between them. This CDR3 comprises 16 residues. Germline CDR1 is SGHRS and CDR2 is YFSETQ. CDR3: CASSYGQLHSNQPQHF. CDR3 DNA sequence: TGCGCCAGCAGCTACGGACAGTTACATAGCAATCAGCCCCAGCATTTT. The full variable domain, in which reference TRBV5-1 and TRBJ1-5 provide the parts outside the CDR3, is KAGVTQTPRYLIKTRGQQVTLSCSPISGHRSVSWYQQTPGQGLQFLFEYFSETQRNKGNFPGRFSGRQFSNSRSEMNVSTLELGDSALYLCASSYGQLHSNQPQHFGDGTRLSIL.

The table lists this clone with a few counts. The genes are TRBV11-2 and TRBJ2-7, with 8 bases that match TRBD2. Germline V lookup: CDR1 SGHAT, CDR2 FQNNGV. The CDR3 has 13 amino acids. Trimming took 5 bases from V and 6 from J; bases not matched to a gene: 6. Here the CDR3 reads CASSPGLVFEQYF. CDR3 bases: TGTGCCAGCAGCCCGGGACTAGTTTTCGAGCAGTACTTC.

The chain has TRBV6-5 and TRBJ2-5; the D gene is possibly TRBD1 (6 bases). The ends were cut back, 9 bases at V and 2 bases at J, with 13 bases in the middle. The length of the CDR3 is 13 residues. CDR1 is MNHEY and CDR2 is SVGAGI in the germline V gene. CDR3 loop: CARARTAQETQYF. As DNA, the CDR3 is TGTGCCAGAGCGAGGACAGCTCAAGAGACCCAGTACTTC.

The chain employs TRBV6-6 and TRBJ2-1; the match to TRBD1 covers 7 bases. The junction had 7 bases not matched to a gene; V was cut back by 6 bases and J by 2 bases. This CDR3 contains 15 residues. Germline assignment: CDR1 MNHNY and CDR2 SVGAGI (reference sequence). For the CDR3, the DNA is TGTGCCAGCAGCTCCAGACAGGGAACCTACAATGAGCAGTTCTTC. Translating gives CASSSRQGTYNEQFF.

The gene calls are TRBV28 and TRBJ1-1; 10 bases are shared with TRBD1. The CDR3 spans 13 residues. J lost 6 bases, V lost 4 bases, and 2 bases had no gene match. CDR1 and CDR2 (germline): MDHEN, SYDVKM. CDR3 sequence (DNA): TGTGCCAGCAGTTGGACAGGGGGTTCTGAAGCTTTCTTT. Its translation is CASSWTGGSEAFF.

This chain links TRBV7-9 with TRBJ2-7, with TRBD1 identical over 7 bases. V gave up 5 bases and J gave up 0 bases; unmatched junction bases: 7. The CDR3 loop spans 15 amino acids. Germline lookup yields CDR1 SEHNR and CDR2 FQNEAQ (reference sequence). The CDR3 bases are TGTGCCAGCAGCGACCTGGGACAGAGCTCCTACGAGCAGTACTTC. Its protein is CASSDLGQSSYEQYF.

The table lists this clone with a count of one. The chain is built from TRBV13 and TRBJ1-2; TRBD1 agrees at 12 bases. The V gene end was trimmed by 4 bases and the J gene end by 5 bases; junction bases not matched to a gene: 14. In germline, CDR1 is PRHDT, CDR2 FYEKMQ (reference sequence). The CDR3 consists of 18 residues. The CDR3 DNA is TGTGCCAGCAGCTCGACCGGGACAGGGGGCGCCGGTTGGTATGGCTACACCTTC. This gives the protein CASSSTGTGGAGWYGYTF.

The chain joins TRBV19 to TRBJ2-2, with 11 bases fitting TRBD2. The CDR3 contains 13 residues. V dropped 8 bases and J dropped 5; count of bases not matched to a gene: 1. Germline CDR1 reads LNHDA; CDR2 reads SQIVND (reference sequence). CDR3 DNA: TGTGCCAGTGGGACTAGCGGAACCGGGGAGCTGTTTTTT. Its translation is CASGTSGTGELFF.

This clone was seen a single time. V usage is TRBV19 and J usage is TRBJ1-5, with D uncertain. V was clipped by 1 base and J by 11 bases, with 15 bases between them. This CDR3 comprises 14 residues. Germline assignment: CDR1 LNHDA and CDR2 SQIVND (reference sequence). The CDR3 sequence is CASSIGALGKAQHF. In nucleotides, the CDR3 is TGTGCCAGTAGTATAGGGGCCCTTGGTAAGGCCCAGCATTTT.